This passage covers 20 T cell receptor beta chains from one sample sequenced in a study of blood T cell repertoires in COVID-19. Clones were sequenced by immunoSEQ multiplex PCR, and TCRdb holds only the in-frame ones, with some missing. The sample includes approximately 280,000 clones, around 85% of them seen just once. Sequenced material: peripheral blood. The receptors shown here come from a woman aged 30 to 39 who had recovered from COVID-19.

The J gene is TRBJ2-5, the V gene TRBV6-5, with 10 bases lining up with TRBD1. With 6 bases clipped from V and 2 bases from J, the junction kept 3 bases outside the gene matches. This CDR3 is built from 14 residues. CDR1 and CDR2 from the germline V gene are MNHEY and SVGAGI. The CDR3 loop is CASRQGQGQETQYF. The CDR3 DNA sequence: TGTGCCAGCAGACAGGGACAGGGGCAAGAGACCCAGTACTTC.

The chain is built from TRBV11-2 and TRBJ2-4, with D perhaps matching TRBD1 (6 bases). Trimming took off 4 bases at V and 1 base at J, with 14 bases between the two ends. Germline values: CDR1 SGHAT, CDR2 FQNNGV. CDR3 length: 16 residues. CDR3 in amino acids: CASSSLRGRAKNIQYF. CDR3 bases: TGTGCCAGCAGCTCCCTCAGGGGAAGGGCCAAAAACATTCAGTACTTC. Based on the CDR3 plus reference TRBV11-2 and TRBJ2-4, the full variable domain is EAGVAQSPRYKIIEKRQSVAFWCNPISGHATLYWYQQILGQGPKLLIQFQNNGVVDDSQLPKDRFSAERLKGVDSTLKIQPAKLEDSAVYLCASSSLRGRAKNIQYFGAGTRLSVL.

This sequence joins TRBV6-6 and TRBJ1-1; maybe TRBD1 (5 bases). V shed 6 bases and J shed 7 bases, with 18 bases lying between them. Germline V gene lookup returns CDR1 MNHNY and CDR2 SVGAGI (reference sequence). This CDR3 spans 14 amino acids. The CDR3 nucleotides are TGTGCCAGCAGACTACTCCAGGGTAACGGTGAAGCTTTCTTT. It specifies CASRLLQGNGEAFF.

The V gene is TRBV6-1, the J gene TRBJ1-2; 10 bases line up with TRBD1. The CDR3 has 15 amino acids. J was trimmed by 4 bases and V by 2 bases; bases with no gene match: 4. Per the germline V gene, CDR1 is MNHNS and CDR2 is SASEGT. CDR3: CASSERTGGSYGYTF. CDR3 DNA: TGTGCCAGCAGTGAAAGGACAGGGGGAAGCTATGGCTACACCTTC.

The V gene is TRBV30, the J gene TRBJ1-1; no clear D gene. The CDR3 runs 12 residues. From germline, CDR1 is GTSNPN and CDR2 SVGIG (reference sequence). The germline V and J ends were trimmed by 3 bases and 4 bases, with 9 bases remaining between them. Here the CDR3 reads CAWREAGTEAFF. Written as DNA, the CDR3 is TGTGCCTGGAGGGAGGCGGGCACTGAAGCTTTCTTT.

This rearrangement joins TRBV28 to TRBJ1-2, with 8 bases matching TRBD1. Germline V gene lookup returns CDR1 MDHEN and CDR2 SYDVKM. With V trimmed by 1 base and J by 2 bases, 6 bases remained unmatched. The CDR3 totals 16 residues. CDR3 coding DNA: TGTGCCAGCAGTTTATACTTGGACAGGGCAAACTATGGCTACACCTTC. This translates into CASSLYLDRANYGYTF.

The chain couples TRBV6-4 to TRBJ1-2; 9 bases map to TRBD1. This CDR3 is 16 amino acids long. Germline V gene sequence: CDR1 MRHNA, CDR2 SNTAGT. Trimming removed 1 base from V and 7 bases from J; junction bases left unmatched: 10. DNA for the CDR3: TGTGCCAGCAGTGACTTCCCGGGACAGGGCAAGGGTGGCTACACCTTC. Encoded protein: CASSDFPGQGKGGYTF.

The gene calls are TRBV2 and TRBJ2-3, with D possibly TRBD1 on 5 matching bases. This CDR3 is 16 amino acids long. In germline, CDR1 is SNHLY, CDR2 FYNNEI. The V gene lost 7 bases and the J gene lost 0 bases, with 17 bases spanning the gap. The CDR3 DNA follows: TGTGCCAGCAAACAGCACCAGGGCCATAGCACAGATACGCAGTATTTT. It translates to CASKQHQGHSTDTQYF.

This clone was found once. The gene calls are TRBV2 and TRBJ2-2; weak D call: TRBD2 (6 bases). Trimming took 8 bases from V and 3 from J, leaving 13 bases between them. The length of the CDR3 is 14 residues. Germline CDR1 reads SNHLY; CDR2 reads FYNNEI. The CDR3 DNA follows: TGTGCCAGCCTGAGGAGGGCGCACACCGGGGAGCTGTTTTTT. It is translated as CASLRRAHTGELFF.

This chain links TRBV7-9 with TRBJ1-4, with TRBD1 matching over 9 bases. With V trimmed by 1 base and J by 2 bases, 8 bases remained unmatched. CDR1 is SEHNR, CDR2 FQNEAQ, per germline (reference sequence). The CDR3 runs 18 residues. CDR3 sequence reads: CASSLGDRGTGTNEKLFF. CDR3 nucleotide sequence: TGTGCCAGCAGCTTAGGAGACAGGGGGACCGGGACTAATGAAAAACTGTTTTTT.

This clone was counted a single time. CDR3 sequence: CASSLGGLGGSHEQYF. CDR3 DNA sequence: TGTGCCAGCAGCTTAGGAGGGTTGGGCGGGAGCCACGAGCAGTACTTC. The chain is built from TRBV7-6 and TRBJ2-7; 7 nucleotides line up with TRBD2. The CDR3 covers 16 residues. With 1 base clipped from V and 5 bases from J, the junction kept 11 bases outside the gene matches. CDR1 and CDR2 (germline): SGHVS, FNYEAQ. Based on the CDR3 plus reference TRBV7-6 and TRBJ2-7, the full variable domain is GAGVSQSPRYKVTKRGQDVALRCDPISGHVSLYWYRQALGQGPEFLTYFNYEAQQDKSGLPNDRFSAERPEGSISTLTIQRTEQRDSAMYRCASSLGGLGGSHEQYFGPGTRLTVT.

The V gene is TRBV28, the J gene TRBJ2-1; D ambiguous. Per germline, CDR1 MDHEN and CDR2 SYDVKM. CDR3 length: 15 amino acids. V gave up 6 bases and J gave up 0 bases, with 12 bases separating them. CDR3 nucleotide sequence: TGTGCCAGCAGCGCCCTCGGTAACTCCTACAATGAGCAGTTCTTC. This encodes CASSALGNSYNEQFF.

This sequence joins TRBV27 and TRBJ2-1; TRBD2 matches at 9 bases. The germline V gene has CDR1 MNHEY and CDR2 SMNVEV (reference sequence). V gave up 5 bases and J gave up 9 bases; unmatched junction bases: 8. The CDR3 has 14 residues. This chain's CDR3 is CASSMAGGLVEQFF. Here the CDR3 DNA reads TGTGCCAGCAGTATGGCGGGAGGGCTCGTTGAGCAGTTCTTC.

V usage is TRBV5-5 and J usage is TRBJ1-1; TRBD1 is a possible D gene (6 bases). Per germline, CDR1 SGHKS and CDR2 YYEKEE (reference sequence). This CDR3 region has 11 residues. V shed 4 bases and J shed 11 bases, with 12 bases lying between them. The CDR3 DNA sequence: TGTGCCAGCAGCGGTGACAGGAGGGCTTTCTTT. It specifies CASSGDRRAFF.

The chain has TRBV7-9 and TRBJ1-6; TRBD1 aligns across 9 bases. The CDR3 runs to 13 residues. The V and J ends lost 6 bases and 11 bases, in that order; junction bases with no gene match: 5. CDR1 is SEHNR and CDR2 is FQNEAQ in the germline V gene (reference sequence). The CDR3 region is CASRGQGLTPLHF. CDR3 in DNA: TGTGCCAGCAGGGGACAGGGTCTGACACCCCTCCACTTT.

This clone was seen a single time. The chain combines TRBV5-4 with TRBJ2-5; D may be TRBD2 (6 bases). The germline V and J ends were trimmed by 0 bases and 0 bases, with 12 bases remaining between them. The length of the CDR3 is 16 residues. Germline lookup yields CDR1 SGHNT and CDR2 YYREEE (reference sequence). CDR3 in amino acids: CASSLGGLADQETQYF. CDR3 nucleotide sequence: TGTGCCAGCAGCTTGGGAGGTTTAGCGGACCAAGAGACCCAGTACTTC.

The gene calls are TRBV4-2 and TRBJ1-5; D not resolved. Trimming removed 0 bases at V and 0 bases at J, with 9 bases between. The CDR3 extends over 16 amino acids. Germline loops: CDR1 LGHNA, CDR2 YNFKEQ. The CDR3, as DNA: TGTGCCAGCAGCCAAGAGGCAGGTCTTAGCAATCAGCCCCAGCATTTT. Protein sequence: CASSQEAGLSNQPQHF.

The chain couples TRBV6-5 to TRBJ1-2, with D unclear. V was shortened by 7 bases and J by 8 bases, with 14 bases between the two germline ends. The CDR3 totals 12 residues. CDR1 and CDR2 from the germline V gene are MNHEY and SVGAGI. The CDR3 is CASTVGLQGYTF. The CDR3 DNA sequence: TGTGCCAGCACCGTTGGTTTACAGGGCTACACCTTC.

The genes are TRBV27 and TRBJ1-2, with D unresolved. Looked up from germline, CDR1 is MNHEY and CDR2 is SMNVEV (reference sequence). Trimming removed 7 bases at V and 4 bases at J, with 22 bases between. This CDR3 region has 16 residues. This CDR3 is CASTQRGRSPVYGYTF. The CDR3 DNA reads as TGTGCCAGCACTCAAAGAGGGCGGTCCCCGGTCTATGGCTACACCTTC.

This clone appeared once. The V call is TRBV3-1 (or the pseudogene TRBV3-2), the J call TRBJ1-6; no clear D. The CDR3 is 14 residues long. Germline V lookup: CDR1 LGHDT, CDR2 YNNKEL (reference sequence). Between the trimmed V and J ends, which lost 6 bases and 0 bases, there was a span of 6 bases. CDR3 coding DNA: TGTGCCAGCAGGAGGAGCTCCTATAATTCACCCCTCCACTTT. Its translation is CASRRSSYNSPLHF.